This T cell receptor (delta chain) was identified in a study of γδ T cells in repeated Plasmodium falciparum infection. This clone was seen a few times. This sequence may be a read error, since a much larger clone differs from it by one base. Germline V CDR1 and CDR2: TSWWSYY, QGS. V was pared by 3 bases and J by 0 bases, with 23 bases between. The CDR3 spans 19 residues. Bulk repertoires came from Vgamma9/Vdelta2+ or Vdelta2-negative gammadelta T cells flow-sorted from PBMC. TCRdb applied CATT to the multiplex PCR reads for clone calling. The sample contains around 50,000 delta-chain clones, roughly 1.6% of which appear only once.

The sample taken for sequencing was gamma-delta T cells from blood. The receptor's source is a pool of human donors (malaria-infected and uninfected, not separated). This chain links TRDV1 with TRDJ1, with a possible D match to TRDD3 (5 bases). Because TCRdb records no J gene, it was assigned here through a match of the DNA to germline. In DNA, the CDR3 is TGTGCTCTTGGGGATGTAGGGGACTCCCCTAATCGGTACACCGATAAACTCATCTTT. Its protein product is CALGDVGDSPNRYTDKLIF.